This TCR beta chain was captured in a study of cytomegalovirus exposure and HLA in healthy donors. J gave up 0 bases and V 4 bases, and 5 bases lay outside the gene matches. Germline V gene lookup returns CDR1 GTSNPN and CDR2 SVGIG (reference sequence). This CDR3 has 15 residues. This clone was recorded only once. It was with 60 Vbeta and 13 Jbeta primers that the PCR ran. Using immunoSEQ multiplex PCR, the repertoire was profiled, and TCRdb retains in-frame clones only, with some absent. Seen here are around 67,000 clones, approximately 77% observed once, and the top ten hold just under 7.5%. The TCR originated in a woman aged 25 to 45 in good health and CMV-seropositive. V gene TRBV30 combines with J gene TRBJ2-4; 8 bases agree with TRBD1. Input material: PBMCs. In DNA, the CDR3 is TGTGCCTGGAAAGACAGGGGCTTAGCCAAAAACATTCAGTACTTC. It translates to CAWKDRGLAKNIQYF.